Below, 7 T cell receptor beta chains from the same sample are listed, as sequenced in a study of OX40 agonist ivuxolimab in advanced cancers. This table comes from immunoSEQ multiplex PCR, and its TCRdb copy is limited to in-frame clones, with some not included. In the table there are roughly 23,000 clones, roughly 80% of which are singletons. The starting material was CD4+ or CD8+ T cells sorted from blood, obtained in a trial of the OX40 agonist ivuxolimab. Receptors were obtained from an adult with an advanced solid tumor such as melanoma, head and neck, liver or kidney cancer.

This sequence joins TRBV9 and TRBJ2-7; D remains unclear. The V gene's germline CDR1 is SGDLS and CDR2 YYNGEE. V was clipped by 3 bases and J by 5 bases, with 9 bases between them. This CDR3 is built from 12 residues. The CDR3: CASSGDGDEQYF. In DNA form, the CDR3 reads TGTGCCAGCAGCGGAGACGGAGACGAGCAGTACTTC. Full variable domain (remainder filled in from reference TRBV9 and TRBJ2-7): DSGVTQTPKHLITATGQRVTLRCSPRSGDLSVYWYQQSLDQGLQFLIQYYNGEERAKGNILERFSAQQFPDLHSELNLSSLELGDSALYFCASSGDGDEQYFGPGTRLTVT.

The chain carries TRBV9 and TRBJ1-6; D gene ambiguous. The length of the CDR3 is 12 residues. Germline V gene data show CDR1 as SGDLS and CDR2 as YYNGEE. Between the trimmed V and J ends, which lost 2 bases and 7 bases, there was a span of 4 bases. The CDR3 region is CASSVGNSPLHF. The CDR3 region has the DNA TGTGCCAGCAGCGTGGGGAATTCACCCCTCCACTTT.

This chain uses TRBV7-6 with TRBJ1-4; D uncertain. Trimming shortened V by 4 bases and J by 8 bases, and 17 bases separated the two germline ends. The CDR3 sequence is 15 residues long. Per the germline V gene, CDR1 is SGHVS and CDR2 is FNYEAQ. The CDR3 coding sequence is TGTGCCAGCAGCTCTGGGCCGGCACTTAGGGAAAAACTGTTTTTT. It specifies CASSSGPALREKLFF.

The gene calls are TRBV7-6 and TRBJ2-3; D tentatively reads TRBD1 or TRBD2 (6 bases each). V shed 0 bases and J shed 0 bases, with 22 bases lying between them. The CDR3 is 20 amino acids. Looked up from germline, CDR1 is SGHVS and CDR2 is FNYEAQ. For the CDR3, the DNA is TGTGCCAGCAGCTTAGCGCTCCCGACAGGCCCCGGGACTAGCACAGATACGCAGTATTTT. Translated, it gives CASSLALPTGPGTSTDTQYF.

V is TRBV9 and J is TRBJ2-1; 8 bases match TRBD1. Germline lookup yields CDR1 SGDLS and CDR2 YYNGEE. The CDR3 covers 18 residues. The J segment lost 4 bases and the V segment lost 3 bases, leaving 15 bases of the junction unmatched. As DNA, the CDR3 is TGTGCCAGCAGCGACCGAGGGACCGGGACAGGCGCTTACAATGAGCAGTTCTTC. Translated, it gives CASSDRGTGTGAYNEQFF.

This sequence joins TRBV5-6 and TRBJ1-1, with a possible D match to TRBD1 (5 bases). In germline, CDR1 is SGHDT, CDR2 YYEEEE. V lost 0 bases and J 1 base, leaving 16 bases between the germline ends. The CDR3 is made up of 17 amino acids. CDR3 DNA: TGTGCCAGCAGCTTGGGTCTTCTCGCAGGGCCGAACACTGAAGCTTTCTTT. This gives the protein CASSLGLLAGPNTEAFF.

This clone appeared a single time. The chain employs TRBV28 and TRBJ1-5; D uncertain. The CDR3 is 15 amino acids. Trimming left V 6 bases short and J 0 bases short, with 12 bases between. Germline CDR1 and CDR2: MDHEN and SYDVKM. The CDR3 sequence is CASSPPRNSNQPQHF. As DNA, the CDR3 is TGTGCCAGCAGCCCCCCGCGGAATAGCAATCAGCCCCAGCATTTT.